These T cell receptor beta chains were read from a single sample in a study of cytomegalovirus exposure and HLA in healthy donors. Sequencing used immunoSEQ multiplex PCR; TCRdb keeps in-frame clones, though not all of them. The sample has 130,000 or so clones, approximately 71% seen once. Sequenced material: PBMCs. Receptors were obtained from a middle-aged man in good health and CMV-seronegative. Each CDR3 is given with its conserved first and last residue. The D gene is left open where the match is weak. Only part of the rows carry a size: once, few, many, or a class if the clone is expanded.

d_gene | j_gene | abundance | v_gene | CDR3aa | CDR3nt
TRBD2 | TRBJ2-7 | . | TRBV6-5 | CASSTSDGYEQYF | TGTGCCAGCAGTACTAGCGACGGCTACGAGCAGTACTTC
TRBD1 | TRBJ1-2 | few | TRBV7-2 | CASSLAPGQLNGYTF | TGTGCCAGCAGCTTAGCGCCGGGACAGTTGAATGGCTACACCTTC
TRBD1 | TRBJ1-2 | . | TRBV6-6 | CASSPTGSSYTF | TGTGCCAGCAGCCCGACAGGGTCAAGCTACACCTTC
TRBD1 | TRBJ1-2 | . | TRBV5-1 | CASSPPDRGAGGYTF | TGCGCCAGCAGCCCGCCCGACAGGGGTGCGGGCGGCTACACCTTC
TRBD1 | TRBJ1-2 | . | TRBV7-2 | CASSLGQGGYTF | TGTGCCAGCAGCTTGGGACAGGGTGGCTACACCTTC
TRBD1 | TRBJ2-7 | few | TRBV4-2 | CASSQNGQGQNEQYF | TGTGCCAGCAGCCAAAATGGACAGGGGCAAAACGAGCAGTACTTC
. | TRBJ1-1 | . | TRBV28 | CASSFWAREGTEAFF | TGTGCCAGCAGTTTTTGGGCCAGGGAGGGAACTGAAGCTTTCTTT
TRBD1 | TRBJ1-2 | . | TRBV5-1 | CASSEGPGTVITYGYTF | TGCGCCAGCAGCGAAGGCCCCGGGACAGTTATTACCTATGGCTACACCTTC
TRBD1 | TRBJ1-2 | . | TRBV19 | CASGRGGDLIANYGYTF | TGTGCCAGTGGCAGAGGGGGCGATCTCATAGCTAACTATGGCTACACCTTC
. | TRBJ1-3 | once | TRBV21-1 | CASSATDSASGNTIYF | TGTGCCAGCAGCGCTACAGACAGCGCCTCTGGAAACACCATATATTTT
. | TRBJ1-1 | . | TRBV14 | CASSQEYRNTEAFF | TGTGCCAGCAGCCAAGAATACAGGAACACTGAAGCTTTCTTT
TRBD1 | TRBJ2-5 | . | TRBV5-1 | CASSQTVRTGITFQETQYF | TGCGCCAGCAGCCAAACAGTTCGGACAGGGATCACGTTCCAAGAGACCCAGTACTTC
. | TRBJ2-7 | . | TRBV29-1 | CSVEDRAGALEGQYF | TGCAGCGTTGAAGATCGGGCAGGGGCCCTAGAAGGGCAGTACTTC
. | TRBJ2-5 | . | TRBV5-1 | CASNLDRTGYQETQYF | TGCGCCAGCAACTTGGACCGGACGGGGTACCAAGAGACCCAGTACTTC
. | TRBJ1-1 | . | TRBV4-1 | CASSPRHFNTEAFF | TGCGCCAGCAGCCCCCGACACTTCAACACTGAAGCTTTCTTT
. | TRBJ1-2 | . | TRBV27 | CASSPGHGYTF | TGTGCCAGCAGTCCCGGACACGGCTACACCTTC
. | TRBJ2-1 | . | TRBV18 | CASSSDSEQFF | TGTGCCAGCTCATCGGACAGTGAGCAGTTCTTC
TRBD1 | TRBJ2-7 | once | TRBV5-4 | CASSLWTGLGREQYF | TGTGCCAGCAGCTTGTGGACAGGTCTCGGGCGCGAGCAGTACTTC
TRBD2 | TRBJ2-1 | . | TRBV7-9 | CASSPRGYNEQFF | TGTGCCAGCAGCCCGCGGGGGTACAATGAGCAGTTCTTC
TRBD1 | TRBJ1-1 | . | TRBV27 | CASSPRDRMNTEAFF | TGTGCCAGCAGTCCAAGGGACAGGATGAACACTGAAGCTTTCTTT
. | TRBJ2-3 | few | TRBV5-6 | CASTSRRDTQYF | TGTGCCAGCACCTCTAGAAGAGATACGCAGTATTTT
. | TRBJ1-1 | . | TRBV5-1 | CASNLKPGGDTEAFF | TGCGCCAGCAACCTGAAGCCGGGGGGAGACACTGAAGCTTTCTTT
. | TRBJ2-5 | . | TRBV5-8 | CASSYYTSQETQYF | TGTGCCAGCAGCTATTATACGAGCCAAGAGACCCAGTACTTC
. | TRBJ1-1 | . | TRBV19 | CASTATGWNTEAFF | TGTGCCAGTACCGCAACAGGTTGGAACACTGAAGCTTTCTTT
TRBD1 | TRBJ2-7 | . | TRBV5-1 | CASSLRGAGGLTYEQYF | TGCGCCAGCAGCTTGAGGGGGGCAGGGGGCCTTACCTACGAGCAGTACTTC
. | TRBJ2-3 | . | TRBV6-6 | CASSYSLYADTQYF | TGTGCCAGCAGTTACTCGTTATATGCAGATACGCAGTATTTT
TRBD1 | TRBJ1-6 | . | TRBV4-2 | CASSQAGQKNSPLHF | TGTGCCAGCAGCCAAGCGGGACAGAAGAATTCACCCCTCCACTTT
TRBD1 | TRBJ2-7 | . | TRBV4-1 | CASSQESQGKVWQYF | TGCGCCAGCAGCCAAGAATCACAGGGGAAAGTGTGGCAGTACTTC
. | TRBJ1-6 | few | TRBV6-1 | CASSEYNAGLNSPLHF | TGTGCCAGCAGTGAATATAATGCAGGGCTTAATTCACCCCTCCACTTT
TRBD2 | TRBJ2-3 | . | TRBV5-1 | CASSIGTSGGSTDTQYF | TGCGCCAGCAGCATTGGGACTAGCGGGGGGAGCACAGATACGCAGTATTTT
. | TRBJ2-7 | . | TRBV7-2 | CASSKVGDEQYF | TGTGCCAGCAGTAAAGTCGGGGACGAGCAGTACTTC
TRBD1 | TRBJ2-7 | few | TRBV4-1 | CASSPQQGVYEQYF | TGCGCCAGCAGCCCCCAGCAGGGGGTCTACGAGCAGTACTTC
. | TRBJ1-6 | . | TRBV7-2 | CASSSAVRDSPLHF | TGTGCCAGCAGCTCTGCTGTCAGGGATTCACCCCTCCACTTT
TRBD1 | TRBJ1-2 | once | TRBV5-1 | CASSPGTGLEYGYTF | TGCGCCAGCAGCCCGGGGACAGGTCTGGAGTATGGCTACACCTTC
. | TRBJ2-7 | . | TRBV25-1 | CASSALREQYF | TGTGCCAGCAGTGCCCTCAGGGAGCAGTACTTC
TRBD1 | TRBJ2-7 | . | TRBV4-1 | CASSQETGGSYEQYF | TGCGCCAGCAGCCAAGAAACAGGGGGGTCCTACGAGCAGTACTTC
. | TRBJ1-5 | . | TRBV12-1 | CASSFPTQKGCNQPQHF | TGTGCCAGCAGCTTTCCCACTCAAAAGGGGTGCAATCAGCCCCAGCATTTT
. | TRBJ2-3 | few | TRBV5-1 | CASSLQGTAGSTQYF | TGCGCCAGCAGCTTGCAGGGAACAGCAGGATCGACGCAGTATTTT
. | TRBJ1-6 | . | TRBV5-6 | CASSLGPDRNSPLHF | TGTGCCAGCAGCTTGGGTCCGGACAGAAATTCACCCCTCCACTTT
. | TRBJ1-2 | . | TRBV10-2 | CASSEWPAGVKANYGYTF | TGCGCCAGCAGTGAGTGGCCGGCAGGGGTGAAAGCTAACTATGGCTACACCTTC
TRBD1 | TRBJ1-5 | . | TRBV4-1 | CASSRSDRVDQPQHF | TGCGCCAGCAGCCGATCAGACAGGGTAGATCAGCCCCAGCATTTT
TRBD2 | TRBJ2-1 | . | TRBV28 | CAIISGGGTYNEQFF | TGTGCCATCATTAGCGGGGGCGGTACCTACAATGAGCAGTTCTTC
. | TRBJ2-7 | . | TRBV7-8 | CASSSNGGPSYEQYF | TGTGCCAGCAGCTCCAACGGGGGGCCTTCCTACGAGCAGTACTTC
TRBD2 | TRBJ2-5 | . | TRBV9 | CASSSRGGIYGETQYF | TGTGCCAGCAGCTCGCGGGGGGGCATCTATGGAGAGACCCAGTACTTC
. | TRBJ2-3 | . | TRBV10-3 | CAISRSGPSTDTQYF | TGTGCCATCAGCCGCAGCGGGCCTAGCACAGATACGCAGTATTTT